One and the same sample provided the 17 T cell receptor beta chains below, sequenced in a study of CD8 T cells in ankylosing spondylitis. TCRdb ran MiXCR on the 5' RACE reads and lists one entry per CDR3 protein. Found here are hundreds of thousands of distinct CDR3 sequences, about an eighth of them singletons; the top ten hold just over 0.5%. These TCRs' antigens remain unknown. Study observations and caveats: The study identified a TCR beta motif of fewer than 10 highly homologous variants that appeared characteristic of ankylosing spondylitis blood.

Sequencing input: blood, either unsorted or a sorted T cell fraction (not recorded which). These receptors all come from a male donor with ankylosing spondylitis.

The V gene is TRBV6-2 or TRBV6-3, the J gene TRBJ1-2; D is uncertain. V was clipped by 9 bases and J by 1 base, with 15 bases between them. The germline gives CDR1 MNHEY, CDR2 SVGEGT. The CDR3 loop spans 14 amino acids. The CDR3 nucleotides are TGTGCCAGTCTTGGGCAGGTCCGTAACTATGGCTACACCTTC. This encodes CASLGQVRNYGYTF.

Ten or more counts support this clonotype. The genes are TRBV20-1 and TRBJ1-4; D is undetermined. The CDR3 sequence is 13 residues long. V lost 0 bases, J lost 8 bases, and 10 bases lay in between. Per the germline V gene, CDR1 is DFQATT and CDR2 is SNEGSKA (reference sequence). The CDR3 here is CSARDRIMEKLFF. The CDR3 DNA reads TGCAGTGCTAGAGACAGGATAATGGAAAAACTGTTTTTT.

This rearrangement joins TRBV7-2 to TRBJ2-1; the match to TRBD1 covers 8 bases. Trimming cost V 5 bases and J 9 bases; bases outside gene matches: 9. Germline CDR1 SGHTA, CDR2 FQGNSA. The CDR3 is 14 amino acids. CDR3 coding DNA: TGTGCCAGCAGCGGAAGGAGACAGGGGCCTGAGCAGTTCTTC. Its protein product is CASSGRRQGPEQFF.

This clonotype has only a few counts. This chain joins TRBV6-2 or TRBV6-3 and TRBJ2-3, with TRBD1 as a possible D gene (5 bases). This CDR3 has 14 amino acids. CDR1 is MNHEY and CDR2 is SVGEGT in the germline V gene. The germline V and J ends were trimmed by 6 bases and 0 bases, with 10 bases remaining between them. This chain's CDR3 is CASRDITSTDTQYF. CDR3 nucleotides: TGTGCCAGCAGGGACATAACTAGCACAGATACGCAGTATTTT.

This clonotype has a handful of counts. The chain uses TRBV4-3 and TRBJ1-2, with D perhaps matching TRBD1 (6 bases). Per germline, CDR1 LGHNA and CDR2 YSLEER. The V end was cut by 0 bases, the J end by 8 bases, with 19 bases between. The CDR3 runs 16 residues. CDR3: CASSQDLGQGKTGYTF. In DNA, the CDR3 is TGCGCCAGCAGCCAAGATTTGGGGCAGGGGAAGACGGGCTACACCTTC.

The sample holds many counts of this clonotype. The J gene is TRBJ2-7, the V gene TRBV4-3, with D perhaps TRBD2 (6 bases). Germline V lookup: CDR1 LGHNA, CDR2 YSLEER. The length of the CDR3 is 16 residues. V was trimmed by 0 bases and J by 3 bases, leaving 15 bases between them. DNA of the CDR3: TGCGCCAGCAGCCAAGATATGACGGGAGCCCTCTACGAGCAGTACTTC. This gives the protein CASSQDMTGALYEQYF.

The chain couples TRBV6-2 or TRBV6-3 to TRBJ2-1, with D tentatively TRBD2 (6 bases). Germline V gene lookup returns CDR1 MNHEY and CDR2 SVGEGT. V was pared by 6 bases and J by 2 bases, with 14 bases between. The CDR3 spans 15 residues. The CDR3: CASRALSGAYNEQFF. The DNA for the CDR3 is TGTGCCAGCAGGGCCCTTAGCGGAGCCTACAATGAGCAGTTCTTC.

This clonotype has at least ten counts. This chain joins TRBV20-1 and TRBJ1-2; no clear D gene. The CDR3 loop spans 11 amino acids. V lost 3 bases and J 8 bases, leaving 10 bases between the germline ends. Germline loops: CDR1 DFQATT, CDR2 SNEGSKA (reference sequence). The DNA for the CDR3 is TGCAGTGCTAGGACCCTGGAGGGCTACACCTTC. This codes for CSARTLEGYTF.

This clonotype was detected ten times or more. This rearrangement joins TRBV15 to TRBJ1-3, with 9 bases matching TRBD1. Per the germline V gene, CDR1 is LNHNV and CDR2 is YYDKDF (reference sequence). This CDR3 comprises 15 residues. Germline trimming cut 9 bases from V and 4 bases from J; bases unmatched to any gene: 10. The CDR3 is CATTTWTGAGNTIYF. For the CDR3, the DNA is TGTGCCACGACAACCTGGACAGGGGCAGGAAACACCATATATTTT.

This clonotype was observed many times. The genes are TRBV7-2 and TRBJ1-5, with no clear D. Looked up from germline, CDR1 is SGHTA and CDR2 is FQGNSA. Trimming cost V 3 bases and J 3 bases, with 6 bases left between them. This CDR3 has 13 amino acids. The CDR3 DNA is TGTGCCAGCAGCTTGGAATCCAATCAGCCCCAGCATTTT. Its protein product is CASSLESNQPQHF.

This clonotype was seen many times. CDR3 residues: CASSLGGQGGYNEQFF. The CDR3, as DNA: TGCGCCAGCAGCTTGGGCGGACAGGGGGGCTACAATGAGCAGTTCTTC. The chain links TRBV5-1 to TRBJ2-1; 10 positions agree with TRBD1. The J segment lost 3 bases and the V segment lost 0 bases, leaving 3 bases of the junction unmatched. Germline loops: CDR1 SGHRS, CDR2 YFSETQ. This CDR3 is 16 amino acids long.

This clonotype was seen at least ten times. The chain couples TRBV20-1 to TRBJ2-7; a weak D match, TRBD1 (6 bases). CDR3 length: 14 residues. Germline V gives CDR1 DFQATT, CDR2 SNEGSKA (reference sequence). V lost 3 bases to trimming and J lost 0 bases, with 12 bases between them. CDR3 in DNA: TGCAGTGCTAGTCCGGGACATAACTCCTACGAGCAGTACTTC. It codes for CSASPGHNSYEQYF.

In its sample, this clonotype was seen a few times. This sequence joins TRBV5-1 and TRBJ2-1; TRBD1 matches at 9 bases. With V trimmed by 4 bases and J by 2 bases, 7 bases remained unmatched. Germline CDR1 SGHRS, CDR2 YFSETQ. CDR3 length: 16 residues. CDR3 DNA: TGCGCCAGCAGCCCAAGGGACAGGGAAACCTACAATGAGCAGTTCTTC. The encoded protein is CASSPRDRETYNEQFF.

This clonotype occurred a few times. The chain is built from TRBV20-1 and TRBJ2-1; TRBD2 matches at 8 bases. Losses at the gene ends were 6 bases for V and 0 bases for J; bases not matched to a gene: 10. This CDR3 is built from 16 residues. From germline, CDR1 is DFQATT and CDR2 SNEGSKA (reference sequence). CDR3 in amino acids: CSAPRSGSLSYNEQFF. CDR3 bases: TGCAGTGCCCCAAGGAGCGGGAGCCTCTCCTACAATGAGCAGTTCTTC.

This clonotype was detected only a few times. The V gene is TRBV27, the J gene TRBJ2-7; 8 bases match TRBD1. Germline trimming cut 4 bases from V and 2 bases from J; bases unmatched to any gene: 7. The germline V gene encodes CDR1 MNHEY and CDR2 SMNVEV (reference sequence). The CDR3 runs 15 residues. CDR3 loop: CASSSTGGSTYEQYF. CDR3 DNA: TGTGCCAGCAGTTCAACAGGGGGTAGTACCTACGAGCAGTACTTC.

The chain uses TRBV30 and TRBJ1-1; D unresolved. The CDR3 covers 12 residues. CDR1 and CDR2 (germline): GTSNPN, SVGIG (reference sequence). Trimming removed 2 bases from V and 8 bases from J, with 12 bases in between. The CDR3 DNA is TGTGCCTGGAGTTCTGACTCACTCGAAGCTTTCTTT. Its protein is CAWSSDSLEAFF.

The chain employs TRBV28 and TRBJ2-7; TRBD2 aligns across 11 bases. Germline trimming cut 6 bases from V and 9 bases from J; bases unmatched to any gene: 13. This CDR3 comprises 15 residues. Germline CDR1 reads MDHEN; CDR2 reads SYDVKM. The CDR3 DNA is TGTGCCAGCAGGGGGACTAGCGGCTTCCTACGAGTGCAGTACTTC. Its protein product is CASRGTSGFLRVQYF.